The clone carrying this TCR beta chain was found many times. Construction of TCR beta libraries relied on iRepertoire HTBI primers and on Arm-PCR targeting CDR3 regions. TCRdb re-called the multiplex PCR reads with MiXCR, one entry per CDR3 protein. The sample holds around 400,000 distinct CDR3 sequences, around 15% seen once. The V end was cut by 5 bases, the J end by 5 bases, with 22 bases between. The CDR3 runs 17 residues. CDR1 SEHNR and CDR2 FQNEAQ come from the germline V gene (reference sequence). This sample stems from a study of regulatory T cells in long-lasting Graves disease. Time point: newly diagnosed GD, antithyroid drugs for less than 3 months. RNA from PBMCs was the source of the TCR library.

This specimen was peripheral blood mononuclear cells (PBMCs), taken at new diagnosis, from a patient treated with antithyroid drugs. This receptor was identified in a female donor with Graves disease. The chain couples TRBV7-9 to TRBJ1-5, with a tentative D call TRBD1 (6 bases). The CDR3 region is CASSDLRGRGEDQPQHF. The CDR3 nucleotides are TGTGCCAGCAGCGATCTCCGGGGCAGGGGAGAGGATCAGCCCCAGCATTTT.